These 26 T cell receptor beta chains originate from one sample sequenced in a study of cytomegalovirus exposure and HLA in healthy donors. PCR primers comprised 60 Vbeta and 13 Jbeta primers. The data were produced by immunoSEQ multiplex PCR, yet TCRdb's version contains in-frame clones alone and is incomplete. The sample includes about 180,000 clones, around 75% of them seen just once. Material for sequencing was PBMCs. The receptors derive from a male donor in good health and CMV-seronegative.

The chain joins TRBV7-3 to TRBJ1-1; TRBD1 is a possible D gene (5 bases). V lost 4 bases, J lost 0 bases, and 9 bases lay in between. The CDR3 totals 14 residues. The V gene's germline CDR1 is SGHTA and CDR2 FQGTGA. The CDR3 nucleotides read TGTGCCAGCAGCTCGGGGGTATTGAACACTGAAGCTTTCTTT. Protein: CASSSGVLNTEAFF.

The gene calls are TRBV5-4 and TRBJ1-2, with 8 bases that match TRBD1. This CDR3 contains 15 residues. V lost 4 bases to trimming and J lost 2 bases; unmatched junction nucleotides: 7. Germline assignment: CDR1 SGHNT and CDR2 YYREEE (reference sequence). CDR3 in DNA: TGTGCCAGCAGCATACAGGGGGAGTTAAACTATGGCTACACCTTC. Amino acids: CASSIQGELNYGYTF.

The V gene is TRBV15, the J gene TRBJ2-6, with 9 bases matching TRBD1. The CDR3 has 17 amino acids. Germline CDR1 and CDR2: LNHNV and YYDKDF (reference sequence). Losses at the gene ends were 4 bases for V and 0 bases for J; bases not matched to a gene: 4. CDR3 in DNA: TGTGCCACCAGCACCGGGACAGGGCACTCTGGGGCCAACGTCCTGACTTTC. Its protein is CATSTGTGHSGANVLTF.

The chain employs TRBV30 and TRBJ2-3; D possibly corresponds to TRBD2 (5 bases). The CDR3 spans 14 residues. Per germline, CDR1 GTSNPN and CDR2 SVGIG (reference sequence). Trimming removed 6 bases at V and 3 bases at J, with 16 bases between. Here the CDR3 reads CACTPSFSTDTQYF. The CDR3 DNA sequence: TGTGCCTGCACCCCTAGCTTTTCGACAGATACGCAGTATTTT.

The chain combines TRBV28 with TRBJ2-4; 7 bases fit TRBD2. The CDR3 runs 16 residues. V dropped 4 bases and J dropped 0; count of bases not matched to a gene: 6. Germline values: CDR1 MDHEN, CDR2 SYDVKM. The DNA of the CDR3 is TGTGCCAGCAGTTCTGTAGCGGGTGTAGCCAAAAACATTCAGTACTTC. It yields the protein CASSSVAGVAKNIQYF.

This rearrangement joins TRBV4-1 to TRBJ1-5, with 9 bases fitting TRBD1. This CDR3 contains 17 residues. Trimming cost V 3 bases and J 1 base; bases outside gene matches: 7. The germline CDR1 and CDR2 sequences are MGHRA and YSYEKL. CDR3 DNA sequence: TGCGCCAGCAGCCAGCAACAGGGGGCCTTGAGCAATCAGCCCCAGCATTTT. Its protein is CASSQQQGALSNQPQHF.

V usage is TRBV9 and J usage is TRBJ1-6; 7 nucleotides match TRBD1. V lost 4 bases and J lost 6; bases outside the gene matches: 7. Germline assignment: CDR1 SGDLS and CDR2 YYNGEE. The CDR3 consists of 15 residues. CDR3: CASSLLGQSNSPLHF. Written as DNA, the CDR3 is TGTGCCAGCAGCCTACTGGGACAGTCTAATTCACCCCTCCACTTT.

This chain joins TRBV7-3 and TRBJ2-1; 16 positions agree with TRBD2. Germline CDR1 SGHTA, CDR2 FQGTGA. This CDR3 is 20 amino acids long. V lost 6 bases and J lost 3; bases outside the gene matches: 14. The chain's CDR3 is CASSPQGGLAGGKNYNEQFF. The CDR3 coding sequence is TGTGCCAGCAGTCCCCAGGGGGGACTAGCGGGAGGGAAGAACTACAATGAGCAGTTCTTC. Complete variable domain (other parts from reference TRBV7-3 and TRBJ2-1): GAGVSQTPSNKVTEKGKYVELRCDPISGHTALYWYRQSLGQGPEFLIYFQGTGAADDSGLPNDRFFAVRPEGSVSTLKIQRTERGDSAVYLCASSPQGGLAGGKNYNEQFFGPGTRLTVL.

The chain has TRBV5-6 and TRBJ1-6; 7 nucleotides align to TRBD1. V shed 3 bases and J 9 bases; nucleotides not matched to a gene: 9. Germline CDR1 is SGHDT and CDR2 is YYEEEE. The CDR3 is made up of 15 amino acids. The CDR3 is CASSSVGAGGSPLHF. In DNA form, the CDR3 reads TGTGCCAGCAGCTCGGTCGGGGCAGGGGGTTCACCCCTCCACTTT.

This chain connects TRBV4-1 to TRBJ1-2; TRBD1 matches 7 bases. The length of the CDR3 is 13 residues. Germline CDR1 is MGHRA and CDR2 is YSYEKL. J was trimmed by 3 bases and V by 2 bases; bases with no gene match: 0. The CDR3 bases are TGCGCCAGCAGCCAACAGGGGGACTATGGCTACACCTTC. This translates into CASSQQGDYGYTF.

V is TRBV28 and J is TRBJ2-7, with D maybe TRBD2 (6 bases). The germline CDR1 and CDR2 sequences are MDHEN and SYDVKM. The V end lost 8 bases, the J end lost 2 bases, and 22 bases lay between the germline ends. The CDR3 length is 16 residues. The CDR3 protein is CASLHLARGSPYEQYF. CDR3 nucleotide sequence: TGTGCCAGCCTTCACTTAGCCCGGGGGTCTCCCTACGAGCAGTACTTC.

This clone showed up just a few times. The J gene is TRBJ2-1, the V gene TRBV4-2; D is ambiguous. This CDR3 spans 13 amino acids. V was pared by 3 bases and J by 7 bases, with 10 bases between. Germline V CDR1 and CDR2: LGHNA, YNFKEQ. The chain's CDR3 is CASSHALENEQFF. The DNA for the CDR3 is TGTGCCAGCAGCCATGCCCTGGAGAATGAGCAGTTCTTC.

This chain uses TRBV28 with TRBJ1-5; TRBD1 might be the D (5 bases). V was shortened by 4 bases and J by 6 bases, with 19 bases between the two germline ends. Germline CDR1 reads MDHEN; CDR2 reads SYDVKM. CDR3 length: 16 amino acids. This CDR3 is CASSSAGDLNTQPQHF. The CDR3 coding sequence is TGTGCCAGCAGTTCCGCGGGGGACCTCAACACTCAGCCCCAGCATTTT.

With respect to this clone: At one of its ends the junction is not consistent with the germline gene, which may arise from a read error. Other DNA sequences in this specimen translate into the identical CDR3. The chain combines TRBV6-1 with TRBJ1-2; weak D call: TRBD1 (6 bases). The CDR3 is 13 amino acids. Germline V gene data show CDR1 as MNHNS and CDR2 as SASEGT. The CDR3 region is CASSDRPDYGYTF. The CDR3, as DNA: TGTGCCAGCAGCGACAGGCCCGACTATGGCTACACTTTC.

This clone was detected ten times or more. This CDR3 is CAISEAGGASYGYTF. CDR3 in DNA: TGTGCCATCAGCGAGGCAGGGGGCGCGAGCTATGGCTACACCTTC. This rearrangement joins TRBV10-3 to TRBJ1-2; 8 bases line up with TRBD1. Germline V lookup: CDR1 ENHRY, CDR2 SYGVKD. The CDR3 runs to 15 residues. J was trimmed by 4 bases and V by 6 bases; bases with no gene match: 10.

This chain uses TRBV4-1 with TRBJ2-5; perhaps TRBD2 as D (7 bases). The end of the DNA fits TRBJ2-7 better, so the J call may be wrong. CDR1 and CDR2 from the germline V gene are MGHRA and YSYEKL. This CDR3 is built from 17 residues. The CDR3 sequence is CASSGAGAGRAAYEQYF. DNA for the CDR3: TGCGCCAGCAGCGGTGCGGGGGCGGGGAGGGCGGCCTACGAGCAGTACTTC.

V usage is TRBV20-1 and J usage is TRBJ2-3; D is unresolved. V was cut by 0 bases and J by 7 bases, with 5 bases left in between. Germline lookup yields CDR1 DFQATT and CDR2 SNEGSKA (reference sequence). The CDR3 is made up of 11 amino acids. Written as DNA, the CDR3 is TGCAGTGCTAGAGACTATTATACGCAGTATTTT. This gives the protein CSARDYYTQYF.

V usage is TRBV27 and J usage is TRBJ1-6; 9 bases match TRBD1. The germline V gene has CDR1 MNHEY and CDR2 SMNVEV (reference sequence). This CDR3 spans 19 amino acids. The V and J ends lost 0 bases and 3 bases, in that order; junction bases with no gene match: 9. The CDR3 nucleotides read TGTGCCAGCAGTTTATCGGGACAGGGAAGGAACTACTATAATTCACCCCTCCACTTT. This gives the protein CASSLSGQGRNYYNSPLHF.

This sequence joins TRBV5-4 and TRBJ2-7; TRBD2 is a possible D gene (5 bases). V was pared by 4 bases and J by 5 bases, with 16 bases between. This CDR3 region has 14 residues. Germline V gives CDR1 SGHNT, CDR2 YYREEE (reference sequence). The CDR3 loop is CASSLTTRADEQYF. DNA for the CDR3: TGTGCCAGCAGCCTGACGACGAGGGCCGACGAGCAGTACTTC.

The chain combines TRBV6-5 with TRBJ1-5; D unresolved. The CDR3 extends over 14 amino acids. V lost 0 bases and J lost 4, with 7 bases in between. CDR1 is MNHEY and CDR2 is SVGAGI in the germline V gene. This chain's CDR3 is CASSYSSENQPQHF. CDR3 nucleotide sequence: TGTGCCAGCAGTTACTCGTCGGAGAATCAGCCCCAGCATTTT.

This chain uses TRBV4-1 with TRBJ1-6, with TRBD1 matching 10 bases. The junction had 6 bases not matched to a gene; V was cut back by 5 bases and J by 5 bases. The CDR3 totals 16 residues. Germline V lookup: CDR1 MGHRA, CDR2 YSYEKL. The CDR3 bases are TGCGCCAGCAGCTCAACGGGGACAGGGGATAATTCACCCCTCCACTTT. Residues: CASSSTGTGDNSPLHF.

This clone has only one observation. The chain has TRBV27 and TRBJ1-5, with TRBD1 matching over 8 bases. The V segment lost 1 base and the J segment 6 bases; nucleotides outside the gene matches: 14. This CDR3 spans 18 amino acids. CDR1 MNHEY and CDR2 SMNVEV come from the germline V gene (reference sequence). The CDR3, as DNA: TGTGCCAGCAGTTTATGGGGGACAGGTATGGCTGGTAGTCAGCCCCAGCATTTT. The encoded protein is CASSLWGTGMAGSQPQHF.

The V gene is TRBV25-1, the J gene TRBJ2-1; a weak D match, TRBD1 (6 bases). CDR1 is MGHDK and CDR2 is SYGVNS in the germline V gene. This CDR3 spans 14 amino acids. Between the trimmed V and J ends, which lost 3 bases and 8 bases, there was a span of 14 bases. CDR3 in amino acids: CASSDWGQGHEQFF. Written as DNA, the CDR3 is TGTGCCAGCAGTGACTGGGGGCAGGGGCATGAGCAGTTCTTC.

This clone was seen a handful of times. V and J are TRBV5-8 and TRBJ1-1; no firm D call. There are 14 residues in the CDR3. Germline V gene sequence: CDR1 SGHTS, CDR2 YDEGEE. The V gene lost 1 base and the J gene lost 2 bases, with 9 bases spanning the gap. The CDR3 loop reads CASSLLTINTEAFF. The CDR3 bases are TGTGCCAGCAGCTTGCTTACAATCAACACTGAAGCTTTCTTT.

The rearrangement links TRBV2 to TRBJ1-1; 12 bases map to TRBD1. The junction had 6 bases not matched to a gene; V was cut back by 4 bases and J by 0 bases. From germline, CDR1 is SNHLY and CDR2 FYNNEI. The CDR3 covers 17 residues. For the CDR3, the DNA is TGTGCCAGCAGTGGGGACAGGGGGCACCTCATGAACACTGAAGCTTTCTTT. Translation gives CASSGDRGHLMNTEAFF.

The genes are TRBV9 and TRBJ2-3; possible D gene TRBD2, 5 bases. Trimming removed 4 bases from V and 6 bases from J, with 18 bases in between. The germline gives CDR1 SGDLS, CDR2 YYNGEE. The CDR3 spans 15 residues. As DNA, the CDR3 is TGTGCCAGCAGCCCGAGGATGGGTGGGAGTGATACGCAGTATTTT. As protein: CASSPRMGGSDTQYF.